This paragraph reports one T cell receptor beta chain. With 60 Vbeta and 13 Jbeta primers, the PCR was carried out. This table comes from immunoSEQ multiplex PCR, and its TCRdb copy is limited to in-frame clones, with some not included. Counted here are about 200,000 clones, 75% to 85% occurring once; the ten biggest clones make up under 3%. The sample comes from a study of cytomegalovirus exposure and HLA in healthy donors. There are 15 residues in the CDR3. Trimming removed 5 bases at V and 6 bases at J, with 19 bases between. Germline CDR1 and CDR2: MDHEN and SYDVKM. The sequence was obtained from a woman between 50 and 59 years old in good health and CMV-seronegative. The sample comprised PBMCs. V usage is TRBV28 and J usage is TRBJ1-1, with D hard to call. The CDR3 sequence is CASSNVAGGRAEAFF. The CDR3 DNA follows: TGTGCCAGCAGTAACGTGGCAGGTGGGCGGGCTGAAGCTTTCTTT.